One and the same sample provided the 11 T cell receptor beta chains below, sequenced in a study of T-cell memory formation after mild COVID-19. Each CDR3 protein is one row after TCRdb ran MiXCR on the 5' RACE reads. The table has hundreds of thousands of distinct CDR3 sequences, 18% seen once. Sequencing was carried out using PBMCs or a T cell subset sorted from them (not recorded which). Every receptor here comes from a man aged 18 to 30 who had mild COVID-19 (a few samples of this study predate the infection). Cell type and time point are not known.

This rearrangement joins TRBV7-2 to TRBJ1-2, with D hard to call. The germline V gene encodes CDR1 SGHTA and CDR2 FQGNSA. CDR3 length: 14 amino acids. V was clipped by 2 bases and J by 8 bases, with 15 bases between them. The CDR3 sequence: CASSLRVGPDGYTF. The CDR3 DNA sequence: TGTGCCAGCAGCTTAAGGGTTGGGCCAGACGGCTACACCTTC.

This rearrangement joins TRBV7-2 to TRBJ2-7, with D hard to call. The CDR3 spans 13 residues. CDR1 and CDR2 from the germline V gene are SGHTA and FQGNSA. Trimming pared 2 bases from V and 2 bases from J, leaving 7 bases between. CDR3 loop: CASSLLITYEQYF. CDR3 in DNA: TGTGCCAGCAGCTTACTCATTACCTACGAGCAGTACTTC.

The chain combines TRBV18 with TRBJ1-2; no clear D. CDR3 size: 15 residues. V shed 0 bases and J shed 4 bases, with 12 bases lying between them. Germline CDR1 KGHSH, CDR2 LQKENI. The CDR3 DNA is TGTGCCAGCTCACCACCGGTTTATGCGGGCTATGGCTACACCTTC. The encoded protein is CASSPPVYAGYGYTF.

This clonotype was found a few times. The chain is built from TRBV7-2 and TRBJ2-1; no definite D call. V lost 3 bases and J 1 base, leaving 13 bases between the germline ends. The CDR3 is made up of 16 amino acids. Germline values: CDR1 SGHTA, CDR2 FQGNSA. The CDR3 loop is CASSLSPSRSYNEQFF. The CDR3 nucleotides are TGTGCCAGCAGCTTGAGCCCTTCCAGGTCCTACAATGAGCAGTTCTTC.

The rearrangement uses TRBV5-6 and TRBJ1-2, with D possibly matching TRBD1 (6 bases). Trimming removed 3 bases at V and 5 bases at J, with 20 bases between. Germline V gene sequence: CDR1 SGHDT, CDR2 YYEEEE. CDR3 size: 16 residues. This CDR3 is CASSSKEGGQLYGYTF. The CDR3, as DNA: TGTGCCAGCAGCTCGAAGGAGGGGGGTCAGCTGTATGGCTACACCTTC.

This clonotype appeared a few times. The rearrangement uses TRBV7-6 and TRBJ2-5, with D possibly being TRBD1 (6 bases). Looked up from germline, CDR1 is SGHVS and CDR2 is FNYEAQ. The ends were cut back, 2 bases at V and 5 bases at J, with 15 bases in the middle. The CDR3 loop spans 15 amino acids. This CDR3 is CASSLRYRQGETQYF. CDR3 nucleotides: TGTGCCAGCAGCTTAAGATACCGGCAGGGGGAGACCCAGTACTTC.

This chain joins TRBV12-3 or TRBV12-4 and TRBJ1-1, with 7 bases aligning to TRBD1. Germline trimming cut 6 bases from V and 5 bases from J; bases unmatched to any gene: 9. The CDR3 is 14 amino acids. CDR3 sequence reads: CASSLQGIGTEAFF. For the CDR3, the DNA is TGTGCCAGCAGCTTACAGGGGATCGGGACTGAAGCTTTCTTT.

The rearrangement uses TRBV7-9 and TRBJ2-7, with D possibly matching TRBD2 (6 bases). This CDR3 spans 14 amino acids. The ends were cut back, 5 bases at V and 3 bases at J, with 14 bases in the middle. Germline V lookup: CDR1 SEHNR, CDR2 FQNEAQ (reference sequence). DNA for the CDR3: TGTGCCAGCAGCCGAAGGACGGGGGACTACGAGCAGTACTTC. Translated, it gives CASSRRTGDYEQYF. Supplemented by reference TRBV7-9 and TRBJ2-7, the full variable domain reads DTGVSQNPRHKITKRGQNVTFRCDPISEHNRLYWYRQTLGQGPEFLTYFQNEAQLEKSRLLSDRFSAERPKGSFSTLEIQRTEQGDSAMYLCASSRRTGDYEQYFGPGTRLTVT.

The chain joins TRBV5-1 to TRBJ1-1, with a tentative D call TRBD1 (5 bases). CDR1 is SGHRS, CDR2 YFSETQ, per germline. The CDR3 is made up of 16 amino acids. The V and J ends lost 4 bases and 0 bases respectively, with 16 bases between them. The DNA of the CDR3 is TGCGCCAGCAGCGCCCCTGACGGGGCCCTGAACACTGAAGCTTTCTTT. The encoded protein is CASSAPDGALNTEAFF.

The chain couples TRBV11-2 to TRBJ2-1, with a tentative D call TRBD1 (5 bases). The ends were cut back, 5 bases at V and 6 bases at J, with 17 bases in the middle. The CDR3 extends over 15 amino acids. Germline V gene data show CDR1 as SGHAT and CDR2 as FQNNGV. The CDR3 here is CASSPGFVGVNEQFF. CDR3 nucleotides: TGTGCCAGCAGCCCAGGTTTTGTAGGGGTCAATGAGCAGTTCTTC. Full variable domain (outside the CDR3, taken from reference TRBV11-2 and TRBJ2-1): EAGVAQSPRYKIIEKRQSVAFWCNPISGHATLYWYQQILGQGPKLLIQFQNNGVVDDSQLPKDRFSAERLKGVDSTLKIQPAKLEDSAVYLCASSPGFVGVNEQFFGPGTRLTVL.

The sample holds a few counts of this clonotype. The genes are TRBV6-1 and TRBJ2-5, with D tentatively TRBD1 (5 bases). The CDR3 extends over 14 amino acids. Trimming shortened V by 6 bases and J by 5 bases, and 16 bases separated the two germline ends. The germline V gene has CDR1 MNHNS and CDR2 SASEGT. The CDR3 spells CASRFYQGEETQYF. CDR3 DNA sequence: TGTGCCAGCAGGTTCTACCAGGGTGAGGAGACCCAGTACTTC.